This record covers a single T cell receptor (beta chain). This entry is derived from a study of T cells in localized non-small cell lung cancer. The CDR3 length is 15 residues. CDR1 is SGHRS and CDR2 is YFSETQ in the germline V gene. V was clipped by 4 bases and J by 7 bases, with 18 bases between them. Assay used: immunoSEQ multiplex PCR; TCRdb lists only in-frame clones, some missing. This table has about 76,000 clones, around 84% appearing once. This chain joins TRBV5-1 and TRBJ2-1; perhaps TRBD2 as D (5 bases). This specimen consisted of peripheral blood, obtained before any cancer treatment. The TCR was taken from a female donor older than 55 with stage I lung adenocarcinoma. For the CDR3, the DNA is TGCGCCAGCAGCGCAGGACCGGGAACAGCAAATGAGCAGTTCTTC. Its translation is CASSAGPGTANEQFF.